Reported below is one T cell receptor beta chain. Its antigen is unidentified. Terminally differentiated effector memory CD45RA+ cells were excluded from the naive CD8 cells, which were CD45RO-negative and positively selected for CCR7. Trimming removed 4 bases at V and 1 base at J, with 14 bases between. This CDR3 has 15 amino acids. Germline CDR1 reads SQVTM; CDR2 reads ANQGSEA. Profiled with immunoSEQ multiplex PCR; TCRdb holds only in-frame clones, not every one. Of about 2.1 million clones listed, 93% are singletons. This entry belongs to a study of shared clonotypes between healthy human individuals. Study outcomes and limitations: Sampling covered nothing but blood. Tissue TCR repertoires likely differ from those found in blood.

V and J are TRBV29-1 and TRBJ2-1; D possibly corresponds to TRBD2 (5 bases). The TCR sequence derives from a man aged 18 to 35 in good health. Some clones in this sample may be carry-over from other donors' samples. Sequences were obtained from naive CD8+ T cells from PBMCs. The CDR3 DNA is TGCAGCGTTGGGTCAGCGGAGGTGTCCTACAATGAGCAGTTCTTC. This encodes CSVGSAEVSYNEQFF.